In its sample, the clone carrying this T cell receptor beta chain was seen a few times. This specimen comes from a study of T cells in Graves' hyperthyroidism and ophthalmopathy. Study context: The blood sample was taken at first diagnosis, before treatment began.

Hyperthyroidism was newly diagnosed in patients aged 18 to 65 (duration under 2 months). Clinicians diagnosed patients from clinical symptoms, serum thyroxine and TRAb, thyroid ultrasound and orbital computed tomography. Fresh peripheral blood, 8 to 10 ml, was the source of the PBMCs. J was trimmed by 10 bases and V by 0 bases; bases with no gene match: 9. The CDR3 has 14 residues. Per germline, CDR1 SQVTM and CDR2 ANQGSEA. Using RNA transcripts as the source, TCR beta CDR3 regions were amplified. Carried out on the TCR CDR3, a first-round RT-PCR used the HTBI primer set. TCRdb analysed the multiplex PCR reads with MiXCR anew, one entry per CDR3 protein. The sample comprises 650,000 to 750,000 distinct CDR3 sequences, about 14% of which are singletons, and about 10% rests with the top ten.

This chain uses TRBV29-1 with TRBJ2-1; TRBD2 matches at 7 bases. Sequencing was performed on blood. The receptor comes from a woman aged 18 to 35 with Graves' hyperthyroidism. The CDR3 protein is CSVEEGLVILEQFF. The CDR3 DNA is TGCAGCGTTGAAGAAGGACTAGTGATTTTGGAGCAGTTCTTC.